This passage covers 9 T cell receptor beta chains from one sample sequenced in a study of CD8 T cells in Susac syndrome. Random hexamers were used to reverse transcribe about 0.5 to 1 ug of RNA. One entry per CDR3 protein, called by TCRdb with MiXCR from the immunoSEQ multiplex PCR reads. The table has about 300,000 distinct CDR3 sequences, approximately 90% seen once. Sequenced material: CD8+ T cells from PBMCs. These receptors came from a human donor with multiple sclerosis.

The CDR3 loop reads CASSDSRGGTDTQYF. CDR3 sequence (DNA): TGTGCCAGCAGTGACTCTCGGGGAGGTACAGATACGCAGTATTTT. The chain is built from TRBV6-4 and TRBJ2-3, with D tentatively TRBD2 (6 bases). Germline CDR1 and CDR2: MRHNA and SNTAGT. V was clipped by 0 bases and J by 3 bases, with 10 bases between them. The CDR3 length is 15 residues.

In this sample, this clonotype turned up a few times. V gene TRBV19 combines with J gene TRBJ1-3; weak D call: TRBD1 (6 bases). With 5 bases removed from V and 6 bases from J, the gap between germline ends came to 11 bases. The CDR3 contains 13 residues. Looked up from germline, CDR1 is LNHDA and CDR2 is SQIVND (reference sequence). CDR3 nucleotide sequence: TGTGCCAGTAGTGCGAGGACAGCAAACACCATATATTTT. Encoded protein: CASSARTANTIYF.

In its sample, this clonotype was seen once. The genes are TRBV5-6 and TRBJ2-5, with D possibly matching TRBD2 (5 bases). Germline CDR1 SGHDT, CDR2 YYEEEE. V was cut by 3 bases and J by 4 bases, with 10 bases left in between. This CDR3 comprises 13 residues. The CDR3 spells CASSSRGLETQYF. CDR3 nucleotide sequence: TGTGCCAGCAGCTCACGCGGGCTAGAGACCCAGTACTTC.

This clonotype was detected a few times. The CDR3 DNA sequence: TGTGCCAGCAGCTTTTGGGTAGGGACTTCCTATAATTCACCCCTCCACTTT. Translated: CASSFWVGTSYNSPLHF. V and J are TRBV5-4 and TRBJ1-6; the D gene is possibly TRBD1 (5 bases). Trimming left V 2 bases short and J 1 base short, with 13 bases between. The CDR3 length is 17 residues. The germline gives CDR1 SGHNT, CDR2 YYREEE (reference sequence).

This chain joins TRBV30 and TRBJ2-7, with D unclear. Trimming left V 2 bases short and J 6 bases short, with 14 bases between. The length of the CDR3 is 13 residues. The V gene's germline CDR1 is GTSNPN and CDR2 SVGIG (reference sequence). In DNA, the CDR3 is TGTGCCTGGAGTCTCAGCCTGTTAGCCGAGCAGTACTTC. It yields the protein CAWSLSLLAEQYF.

The chain recombines TRBV6-1 with TRBJ2-7, with D maybe TRBD2 (5 bases). CDR1 and CDR2 (germline): MNHNS, SASEGT. This CDR3 contains 15 residues. The V end was cut by 2 bases, the J end by 1 base, with 12 bases between. This chain's CDR3 is CASSEWTLGSYEQYF. The CDR3 bases are TGTGCCAGCAGTGAATGGACTCTAGGGTCCTACGAGCAGTACTTC.

The rearrangement joins TRBV29-1 to TRBJ2-1, with D unresolved. V was pared by 4 bases and J by 6 bases, with 16 bases between. Germline assignment: CDR1 SQVTM and CDR2 ANQGSEA. This CDR3 contains 14 residues. Written as DNA, the CDR3 is TGCAGCGTTGTGGGAAGTGCCAGGATCAATGAGCAGTTCTTC. It translates to CSVVGSARINEQFF.

This clonotype has more than one count but fewer than ten. The J gene is TRBJ2-1, the V gene TRBV27; tentatively, D is TRBD1 (6 bases). The germline V and J ends were trimmed by 2 bases and 8 bases, with 16 bases remaining between them. In germline, CDR1 is MNHEY, CDR2 SMNVEV (reference sequence). The CDR3 totals 15 residues. The CDR3 DNA is TGTGCCAGCAGTTTAGGGGCAGGGGCCTTGGATGAGCAGTTCTTC. Translated, it gives CASSLGAGALDEQFF.

The rearrangement uses TRBV20-1 and TRBJ2-7; 8 bases fit TRBD1. In germline, CDR1 is DFQATT, CDR2 SNEGSKA (reference sequence). The CDR3 is 15 residues long. V shed 0 bases and J 2 bases; nucleotides not matched to a gene: 6. CDR3 DNA: TGCAGTGCTAGAGATTGGGACAGGACGACCTACGAGCAGTACTTC. Amino acids: CSARDWDRTTYEQYF.